The 32 T cell receptor beta chains in this list originate from one sample, sequenced in a study of control samples from healthy donors and cancer patients. Clones were read by immunoSEQ multiplex PCR, and TCRdb kept only the in-frame ones, dropping some. The table lists about 130,000 clones, more than 85% of them singletons, with more than 6.5% in the top ten. The sequenced material came from blood. The source is a man aged 18 to 30 in good health.

The V gene is TRBV10-1, the J gene TRBJ2-4; perhaps D is TRBD1 or TRBD2 (5 bases each). The V and J ends lost 5 bases and 0 bases respectively, with 14 bases between them. This CDR3 contains 16 residues. Germline V gene data show CDR1 as WNHNN and CDR2 as SYGVQD (reference sequence). The CDR3 DNA reads TGCGCCAGCAGTCTGGTTTCGGGGCTAGCCAAAAACATTCAGTACTTC. Translating gives CASSLVSGLAKNIQYF.

Notes on this clone: The sample contains more than one DNA sequence encoding this CDR3. The chain combines TRBV4-1 with TRBJ1-1; the D is unclear. V gave up 2 bases and J gave up 0 bases, with 10 bases separating them. Germline CDR1 and CDR2: MGHRA and YSYEKL. The CDR3 sequence is 15 residues long. The CDR3 DNA follows: TGCGCCAGCAGCCAACGGCTACGGATGAACACTGAAGCTTTCTTT. Its translation is CASSQRLRMNTEAFF.

This chain joins TRBV6-5 and TRBJ2-3; D might be TRBD2 (7 bases). V lost 7 bases and J 1 base, leaving 15 bases between the germline ends. The CDR3 length is 15 residues. Germline V lookup: CDR1 MNHEY, CDR2 SVGAGI. The CDR3 region is CASTRGGAGTDTQYF. In DNA, the CDR3 is TGTGCCAGCACTCGAGGGGGGGCCGGCACAGATACGCAGTATTTT.

This rearrangement joins TRBV9 to TRBJ2-3; D gene unclear. The CDR3 spans 16 residues. V gave up 0 bases and J gave up 5 bases, with 16 bases separating them. Germline V gives CDR1 SGDLS, CDR2 YYNGEE. The CDR3: CASSVDHETGQDTQYF. The DNA for the CDR3 is TGTGCCAGCAGCGTAGATCATGAGACCGGCCAAGATACGCAGTATTTT. Supplemented by reference TRBV9 and TRBJ2-3, the full variable domain reads DSGVTQTPKHLITATGQRVTLRCSPRSGDLSVYWYQQSLDQGLQFLIQYYNGEERAKGNILERFSAQQFPDLHSELNLSSLELGDSALYFCASSVDHETGQDTQYFGPGTRLTVL.

This rearrangement joins TRBV4-1 to TRBJ1-5; perhaps TRBD1 as D (5 bases). The germline V gene encodes CDR1 MGHRA and CDR2 YSYEKL. Trimming shortened V by 1 base and J by 2 bases, and 15 bases separated the two germline ends. There are 17 residues in the CDR3. The DNA for the CDR3 is TGCGCCAGCAGCCAAGTGGCAGGGCAGAGAGGCAATCAGCCCCAGCATTTT. Translated, it gives CASSQVAGQRGNQPQHF.

The chain combines TRBV24-1 with TRBJ2-2, with D perhaps TRBD1 (6 bases). V lost 4 bases to trimming and J lost 1 base, with 21 bases between them. Per the germline V gene, CDR1 is KGHDR and CDR2 is SFDVKD. This CDR3 contains 19 residues. For the CDR3, the DNA is TGTGCCACCAGTGACTGTACGTTACGGGACACCCAGAACACCGGGGAGCTGTTTTTT. Translated: CATSDCTLRDTQNTGELFF.

Concerning this clone itself: The sample contains more than one DNA sequence encoding this CDR3. The V gene is TRBV4-2, the J gene TRBJ2-7; D may be TRBD2 (6 bases). Trimming removed 1 base at V and 2 bases at J, with 9 bases between. The germline CDR1 and CDR2 sequences are LGHNA and YNFKEQ. The CDR3 is 14 amino acids. This CDR3 is CASSQGGATYEQYF. The DNA for the CDR3 is TGTGCCAGCAGCCAAGGCGGGGCTACCTACGAGCAGTACTTC.

The chain couples TRBV15 to TRBJ2-5; 12 positions match TRBD2. Germline CDR1 reads LNHNV; CDR2 reads YYDKDF (reference sequence). CDR3 length equals 15 residues. V shed 3 bases, J shed 6 bases, and the junction held 5 bases outside the gene matches. The CDR3 region is CATSSMTSGGKTQYF. CDR3 in DNA: TGTGCCACCAGCAGTATGACTAGCGGGGGTAAGACCCAGTACTTC.

The chain links TRBV11-3 to TRBJ2-2, with TRBD1 matching 7 bases. The trim removed 4 bases at V and 2 bases at J, leaving 7 bases unmatched. Germline V gene sequence: CDR1 SGHNT, CDR2 YENEEA. CDR3 length: 16 residues. The DNA of the CDR3 is TGTGCCAGCAGCTCCCGGGACAGCATTAACACCGGGGAGCTGTTTTTT. Amino acids: CASSSRDSINTGELFF.

This clone was seen a few times. V is TRBV14 and J is TRBJ2-1; 7 positions match TRBD2. Trimming took 0 bases from V and 9 from J; bases not matched to a gene: 11. This CDR3 region has 16 residues. Germline assignment: CDR1 SGHDN and CDR2 FVKESK. The CDR3 region has the DNA TGTGCCAGCAGCCAAGATAAGGCAGCGGGGCTAGGTGAGCAGTTCTTC. It codes for CASSQDKAAGLGEQFF.

The chain recombines TRBV18 with TRBJ2-1; 8 bases agree with TRBD1. Trimming at V came to 3 bases and at J to 7 bases, leaving 8 bases not matched to a gene. Germline CDR1 KGHSH, CDR2 LQKENI. The CDR3 loop spans 15 amino acids. In DNA form, the CDR3 reads TGTGCCAGCTCACCTCCAGGGGGCGTGAGAAATGAGCAGTTCTTC. Amino acid sequence: CASSPPGGVRNEQFF.

The chain is built from TRBV11-2 and TRBJ1-2; D is ambiguous. V dropped 1 base and J dropped 6 bases, with 9 bases sitting between them. The CDR3 length is 13 residues. CDR1 and CDR2 from the germline V gene are SGHAT and FQNNGV. The CDR3 loop is CASSLGVADGYTF. The CDR3 DNA sequence: TGTGCCAGCAGCTTAGGAGTAGCGGATGGCTACACCTTC.

The chain uses TRBV3-1 (or the pseudogene TRBV3-2) and TRBJ2-1; 14 bases agree with TRBD2. Germline CDR1 LGHDT, CDR2 YNNKEL (reference sequence). Germline trimming cut 4 bases from V and 12 bases from J; bases unmatched to any gene: 2. CDR3 length equals 13 residues. The CDR3 loop reads CASSLGLAGGQFF. Written as DNA, the CDR3 is TGTGCCAGCAGCCTAGGACTAGCGGGGGGGCAGTTCTTC.

The rearrangement joins TRBV6-6 to TRBJ1-1; tentatively, D is TRBD1 (6 bases). Trimming removed 9 bases at V and 1 base at J, with 15 bases between. Germline V gene sequence: CDR1 MNHNY, CDR2 SVGAGI (reference sequence). This CDR3 is built from 14 residues. The CDR3 nucleotides are TGTGCCAGAAAGAAGGGCAGGGGGAACACTGAAGCTTTCTTT. Its protein product is CARKKGRGNTEAFF.

V gene TRBV10-3 combines with J gene TRBJ2-5, with 7 bases identical to TRBD1. The germline V gene encodes CDR1 ENHRY and CDR2 SYGVKD. CDR3 length: 15 amino acids. Trimming at V came to 2 bases and at J to 2 bases, leaving 5 bases not matched to a gene. For the CDR3, the DNA is TGTGCCATCAGTGAGATTGACAGGGAACAAGAGACCCAGTACTTC. Translation gives CAISEIDREQETQYF.

This rearrangement joins TRBV5-1 to TRBJ1-4; D is perhaps TRBD1 (6 bases). The CDR3 has 15 amino acids. Per the germline V gene, CDR1 is SGHRS and CDR2 is YFSETQ. Trimming removed 4 bases from V and 7 bases from J, with 17 bases in between. In nucleotides, the CDR3 is TGCGCCAGCAGCCCCCAGACAGGTCCCGGTGAAAAACTGTTTTTT. This encodes CASSPQTGPGEKLFF.

The rearrangement joins TRBV30 to TRBJ1-5; 9 positions match TRBD1. Per germline, CDR1 GTSNPN and CDR2 SVGIG (reference sequence). After removal of 5 bases from V and 6 bases from J, the junction contained 8 bases not matched to a gene. This CDR3 is built from 14 residues. The CDR3 coding sequence is TGTGCCTGGGAGACAGGGGGGATAGGTCAGCCCCAGCATTTT. It codes for CAWETGGIGQPQHF.

This chain connects TRBV9 to TRBJ2-2; D gene ambiguous. Deletions cut 0 bases from V and 6 bases from J, with 15 bases between. The CDR3 totals 16 residues. CDR1 and CDR2 from the germline V gene are SGDLS and YYNGEE. The CDR3 DNA reads TGTGCCAGCAGCGTAGAGAAGGGCCGCGACGCCGGGGAGCTGTTTTTT. It translates to CASSVEKGRDAGELFF.

V usage is TRBV7-7 and J usage is TRBJ2-5; the D is unclear. CDR3 length equals 12 residues. With 5 bases removed from V and 5 bases from J, the gap between germline ends came to 9 bases. The germline V gene encodes CDR1 SSHAT and CDR2 FNYEAQ (reference sequence). CDR3 loop: CASSPLRETQYF. The CDR3 DNA is TGTGCCAGCAGCCCTTTAAGGGAGACCCAGTACTTC.

V gene TRBV11-2 combines with J gene TRBJ1-6; TRBD1 is a possible D gene (6 bases). CDR3 length: 15 amino acids. CDR1 and CDR2 (germline): SGHAT, FQNNGV. With 3 bases removed from V and 7 bases from J, the gap between germline ends came to 13 bases. CDR3 sequence: CASSFSGTNNSPLHF. In nucleotides, the CDR3 is TGTGCCAGCAGCTTCTCCGGGACAAACAATTCACCCCTCCACTTT.

The J gene is TRBJ2-7, the V gene TRBV5-1, with D unclear. The CDR3 runs 13 residues. V lost 3 bases and J 1 base, leaving 8 bases between the germline ends. The germline gives CDR1 SGHRS, CDR2 YFSETQ. The CDR3 reads CASSYDGSYEQYF. The CDR3 coding sequence is TGCGCCAGCAGCTATGACGGGTCCTACGAGCAGTACTTC.

This chain connects TRBV7-9 to TRBJ1-4; D is perhaps TRBD1 (5 bases). The CDR3 has 16 residues. With 0 bases removed from V and 7 bases from J, the gap between germline ends came to 15 bases. The germline V gene has CDR1 SEHNR and CDR2 FQNEAQ (reference sequence). In DNA, the CDR3 is TGTGCCAGCAGCTTAGCTCCCGGGACGCGGAGTGAAAAACTGTTTTTT. It codes for CASSLAPGTRSEKLFF.

V usage is TRBV6-4 and J usage is TRBJ1-3; D may be TRBD1 (5 bases). Germline lookup yields CDR1 MRHNA and CDR2 SNTAGT. V was trimmed by 2 bases and J by 0 bases, leaving 11 bases between them. This CDR3 region has 16 residues. CDR3 sequence (DNA): TGTGCCAGCAGTGACGGGCAGGGCGCCTCTGGAAACACCATATATTTT. Translating gives CASSDGQGASGNTIYF.

This sequence joins TRBV7-3 and TRBJ1-2; 7 bases match TRBD1. This CDR3 comprises 15 residues. J was trimmed by 4 bases and V by 4 bases; bases with no gene match: 9. Germline loops: CDR1 SGHTA, CDR2 FQGTGA. In nucleotides, the CDR3 is TGTGCCAGCAGCTCCACAGGGGACCGAAGCTATGGCTACACCTTC. This gives the protein CASSSTGDRSYGYTF.

The chain recombines TRBV5-1 with TRBJ2-3; D might be TRBD1 or TRBD2, each matching 6 bases. Germline loops: CDR1 SGHRS, CDR2 YFSETQ. V dropped 3 bases and J dropped 1 base, with 15 bases sitting between them. The CDR3 has 16 residues. CDR3 region: CASSWDSGEGTDTQYF. DNA of the CDR3: TGCGCCAGCAGCTGGGACTCAGGGGAGGGCACAGATACGCAGTATTTT.

The V call is TRBV18, the J call TRBJ1-1; D not certain. CDR1 and CDR2 (germline): KGHSH, LQKENI. V gave up 3 bases and J gave up 6 bases, with 11 bases separating them. The CDR3 contains 13 residues. The CDR3 protein is CASSPTISSEAFF. The DNA for the CDR3 is TGTGCCAGCTCACCGACAATCTCTTCTGAAGCTTTCTTT.

This chain links TRBV7-9 with TRBJ2-7; D ambiguous. The V gene lost 1 base and the J gene lost 1 base, with 14 bases spanning the gap. The germline gives CDR1 SEHNR, CDR2 FQNEAQ (reference sequence). The CDR3 contains 16 residues. CDR3 region: CASSLVGPTFSYEQYF. CDR3 nucleotides: TGTGCCAGCAGCTTAGTTGGGCCGACATTTTCCTACGAGCAGTACTTC. Complete variable domain (other parts from reference TRBV7-9 and TRBJ2-7): DTGVSQNPRHKITKRGQNVTFRCDPISEHNRLYWYRQTLGQGPEFLTYFQNEAQLEKSRLLSDRFSAERPKGSFSTLEIQRTEQGDSAMYLCASSLVGPTFSYEQYFGPGTRLTVT.

The rearrangement joins TRBV6-6 to TRBJ2-3, with 8 bases matching TRBD2. The CDR3 length is 14 residues. In germline, CDR1 is MNHNY, CDR2 SVGAGI (reference sequence). V was pared by 6 bases and J by 1 base, with 3 bases of the junction left unmatched. The DNA for the CDR3 is TGTGCCAGCAGATCAGCGGGGGGCACAGATACGCAGTATTTT. Translated, it gives CASRSAGGTDTQYF.

The chain recombines TRBV29-1 with TRBJ1-3; 9 bases agree with TRBD1. Germline assignment: CDR1 SQVTM and CDR2 ANQGSEA. V shed 6 bases, J shed 2 bases, and the junction held 8 bases outside the gene matches. There are 15 residues in the CDR3. The CDR3 nucleotides are TGCAGCGTGGCTTGGGACAGGGTTACTGGAAACACCATATATTTT. As protein: CSVAWDRVTGNTIYF.

The chain is built from TRBV6-5 and TRBJ2-7; no clear D. Germline V gene lookup returns CDR1 MNHEY and CDR2 SVGAGI. Trimming stripped 7 bases from V and 3 bases from J, with 16 bases between. This CDR3 spans 14 amino acids. CDR3 region: CASTSDVPDYEQYF. The CDR3 DNA is TGTGCCAGCACCTCCGATGTGCCAGACTACGAGCAGTACTTC.

V is TRBV14 and J is TRBJ2-7; TRBD2 might be the D (5 bases). The CDR3 spans 17 residues. With 3 bases removed from V and 3 bases from J, the gap between germline ends came to 21 bases. Germline assignment: CDR1 SGHDN and CDR2 FVKESK. CDR3 in amino acids: CASSQLQIKGALYEQYF. The CDR3 region has the DNA TGTGCCAGCAGCCAGCTTCAAATCAAGGGAGCCCTCTACGAGCAGTACTTC.

The genes are TRBV27 and TRBJ2-1; D is tentatively TRBD1 or TRBD2 (6 bases each). There are 15 residues in the CDR3. From germline, CDR1 is MNHEY and CDR2 SMNVEV (reference sequence). V was pared by 1 base and J by 4 bases, with 11 bases between. CDR3 protein: CASSLFGGPYNEQFF. CDR3 nucleotides: TGTGCCAGCAGTTTATTCGGGGGCCCTTACAATGAGCAGTTCTTC.